Below, one T cell receptor (beta chain) is given with its context. The data were taken from a study of blood T cell repertoires in COVID-19. Source study methods: Reference gene primer amplification gave estimated nucleated cell counts. Method: immunoSEQ multiplex PCR; TCRdb's copy keeps in-frame clones and lacks some. V and J calls and clone size are given by that table; D and trimming were obtained from the DNA. The sample includes 450,000 to 500,000 clones, about nine tenths of them seen just once. Cohorts were based on clinical histories the participants reported. Either two negative PCRs, clearance, or symptom resolution qualified Cohort 3 donors as recovered. The sample comprised PBMCs or T cells enriched from blood (not recorded which). This TCR derives from a woman between 18 and 30 years old who had recovered from COVID-19.

CDR3 region: CASSDPGQMNTEAFF. CDR3 coding DNA: TGTGCCTCCTCAGATCCGGGACAGATGAACACTGAAGCTTTCTTT. The rearrangement joins TRBV2 to TRBJ1-1; 7 nucleotides agree with TRBD1. Germline CDR1 reads SNHLY; CDR2 reads FYNNEI. After removal of 11 bases from V and 0 bases from J, the junction contained 12 bases not matched to a gene. This CDR3 comprises 15 residues.